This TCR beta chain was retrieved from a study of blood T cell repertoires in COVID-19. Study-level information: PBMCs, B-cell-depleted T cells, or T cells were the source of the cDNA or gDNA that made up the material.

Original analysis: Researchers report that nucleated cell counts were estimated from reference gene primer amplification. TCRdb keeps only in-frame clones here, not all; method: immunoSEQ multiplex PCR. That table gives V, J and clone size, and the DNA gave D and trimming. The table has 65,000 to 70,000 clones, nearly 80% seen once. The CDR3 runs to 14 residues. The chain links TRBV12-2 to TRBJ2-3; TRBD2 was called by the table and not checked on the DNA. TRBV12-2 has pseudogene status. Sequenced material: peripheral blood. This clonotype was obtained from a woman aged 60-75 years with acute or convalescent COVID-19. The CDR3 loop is CASRFRPSAYTQYF. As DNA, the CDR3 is TGTGCAAGTCGCTTCCGGCCTAGCGCTTATACGCAGTATTTT.